The subject of this entry is one TCR beta chain. This clonotype appeared a single time. There is no known antigen for this receptor. No per-base quality is available; no much larger clone lies one base away. One read offers little support. This specimen comes from a study of regulatory T cells in long-lasting Graves disease (dated by TCRdb to the early 2020s). Looking at the study overall: Persistent Graves' disease was defined as antithyroid drug treatment for over 5 years with persistently positive TSH receptor autoantibodies. This study used TCR sequencing and RNA sequencing of peripheral blood to compare persistent Graves' disease patients against newly diagnosed Graves' disease patients. The study took place in China and was registered as a clinical trial. TCR sequencing covered 13 persistent and some 20 newly diagnosed Graves' disease patients, approximately 33 samples in total. Antithyroid drugs had been taken for approximately 10 years on average by persistent Graves' disease patients in the clinical cohort.

Libraries were prepared through multiplex PCR. The reads were generated on an Illumina HiSeq 4000. TCR beta libraries were built with iRepertoire HTBI primers and Arm-PCR amplification of CDR3 regions. Gel purification was performed on PCR products prior to sequencing. On the authors' methods: A total of around 66 TRBV and approximately 15 TRBJ segments were identified across samples and were used for gene usage analysis of CDR3 amino acid clonotypes. Filtered high-quality paired reads were merged into contigs using COPE and FqMerger. BLAST was used to align contigs to IMGT TRBV, TRBD and TRBJ reference genes, and CDR3 was defined according to IMGT. Any clonotype with a frequency above 0.1% was classified as a highly expanded clone. Shannon entropy served as the measure of repertoire diversity, while the Gini coefficient captured V-J evenness. A clonotype was considered public if more than one individual shared it. Clones were called with MiXCR by TCRdb after fastp trimmed the public reads at Q25, and only in-frame beta chains were retained. Rows matching on CDR3 protein sequence are summarized as one entry with the most common DNA and genes. The V and J calls shown here were made by TCRdb, not taken from the authors' results. This sample lists about 660,000 distinct CDR3 sequences; roughly 30% were detected once. Of the sample, around 42% falls within the top ten clones.

Reading the label with the study, this specimen's time point is: persistent/refractory GD, antithyroid drugs over 5 years with positive TRAb. RNA was extracted from PBMCs in TRIzol for both TCR sequencing and RNA sequencing. The diagnosis of Graves' disease was made according to American Thyroid Association guidelines. Patients for the study were recruited at an endocrinology department in Xi'an, China. Each patient gave about 10 milliliters of peripheral blood, collected in an EDTA anticoagulant tube. PBMCs were isolated by Ficoll Paque Plus density gradient separation without further T cell sorting. An Agilent 2100 Bioanalyzer and agarose gel were used to check RNA quality, while a NanoDrop 2000 measured RNA concentration. The CDR3 goes from the cysteine to the phenylalanine over 18 residues. The CDR3 DNA has 54 bases and is translated from base 1. Trimmed from V: 5 bases; trimmed from J: 2 bases; junction bases lacking a gene match: 11.

Results and caveats for the whole study, not just this receptor: Lower TCR Shannon entropy and fewer highly expanded clones were observed in persistent Graves' disease patients than in newly diagnosed patients, which suggested clonal expansion. The small sample size was acknowledged by the authors as a limitation that may reduce accuracy. Preferential use of TRBV28, TRBJ1-2 and TRBJ2-5 was observed in persistent disease, whereas TRBV20-1 and TRBJ2-1 were favored in newly diagnosed disease. Only the TCR beta chain was sequenced and analyzed. The study examined only peripheral blood because the primary lesion, thyroid tissue, could not be accessed. A larger number of public clonotypes was shared among persistent patients (about 2,700) than among newly diagnosed patients (roughly 980).

The receptor's source is a female donor with Graves disease. The rearrangement joined TRBV12-3 or TRBV12-4 to TRBJ2-1; the junction holds 11 bases that match TRBD2. The sequences come from peripheral blood mononuclear cells (PBMCs), collected when the disease was refractory, from a patient treated with antithyroid drugs. The DNA reads as follows: TGTGCCAGCAGTCCAGCGGGACTAGCGGATGAACCCTACAATGAGCAGTTCTTC. It translates to CASSPAGLADEPYNEQFF.